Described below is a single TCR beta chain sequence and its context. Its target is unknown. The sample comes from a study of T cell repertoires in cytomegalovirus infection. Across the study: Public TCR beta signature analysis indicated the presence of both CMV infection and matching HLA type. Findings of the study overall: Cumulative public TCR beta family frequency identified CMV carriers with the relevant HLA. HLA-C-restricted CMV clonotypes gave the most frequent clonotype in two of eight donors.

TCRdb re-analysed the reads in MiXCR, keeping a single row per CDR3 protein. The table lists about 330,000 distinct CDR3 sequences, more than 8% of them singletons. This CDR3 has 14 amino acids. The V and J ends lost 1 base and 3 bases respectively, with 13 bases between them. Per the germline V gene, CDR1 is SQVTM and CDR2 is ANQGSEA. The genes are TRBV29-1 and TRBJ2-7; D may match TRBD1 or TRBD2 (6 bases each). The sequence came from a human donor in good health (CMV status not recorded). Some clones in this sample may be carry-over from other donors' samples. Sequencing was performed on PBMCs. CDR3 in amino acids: CSVEVEGVNYEQYF. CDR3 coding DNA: TGCAGCGTTGAAGTGGAGGGGGTGAACTACGAGCAGTACTTC.